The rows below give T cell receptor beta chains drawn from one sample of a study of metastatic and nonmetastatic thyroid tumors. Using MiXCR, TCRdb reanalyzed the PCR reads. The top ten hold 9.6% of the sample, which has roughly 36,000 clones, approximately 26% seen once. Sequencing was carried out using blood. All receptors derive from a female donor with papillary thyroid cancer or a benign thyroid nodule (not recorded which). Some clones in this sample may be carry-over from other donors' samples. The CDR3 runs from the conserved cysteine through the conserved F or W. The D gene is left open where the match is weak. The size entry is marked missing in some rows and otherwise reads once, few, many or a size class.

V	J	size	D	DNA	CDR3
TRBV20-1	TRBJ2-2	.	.	TGCAGTGCTGGTTACGGGGAGCTGTTTTTT	CSAGYGELFF
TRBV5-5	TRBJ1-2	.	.	TGTGCCAGCAGCTTGGTGGACAGTCCGGGGGGTGGCTACACCTTC	CASSLVDSPGGGYTF
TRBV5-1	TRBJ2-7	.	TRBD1	TGCGCCAGCAGCTTGTACCGGGACAGGGGGGATGAGCAGTACTTC	CASSLYRDRGDEQYF
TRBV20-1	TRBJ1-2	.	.	TGCAGTGCCTCGTATCCAGGGACGGCCCTTATTAACTATGGCTACACCTTC	CSASYPGTALINYGYTF
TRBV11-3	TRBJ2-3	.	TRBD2	TGTGCCAGCAGCCTGACTAGCGGGGGCACAGATACGCAGTATTTT	CASSLTSGGTDTQYF
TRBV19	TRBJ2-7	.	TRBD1	TGTGCCAGTAGTATTGGGACAGGGAGATACGAGCAGTACTTC	CASSIGTGRYEQYF
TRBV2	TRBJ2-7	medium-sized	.	TGTGCCAGCAGGGTGGACCCAGGGTCCTACGAGCAGTACTTC	CASRVDPGSYEQYF
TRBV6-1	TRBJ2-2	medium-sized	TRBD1	TGTGCCAGCAGTGATGGGACAGGGGACACCGGGGAGCTGTTTTTT	CASSDGTGDTGELFF
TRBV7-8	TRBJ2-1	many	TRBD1	TGTGCCAGCAGCTCCCGGACAGGGAGCTCCTACAATGAGCAGTTCTTC	CASSSRTGSSYNEQFF
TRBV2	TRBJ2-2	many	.	TGTGCCAGCACGGGGTACCTTAGCACCGGGGAGCTGTTTTTT	CASTGYLSTGELFF
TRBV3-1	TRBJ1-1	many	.	TGTGCCAGCAGCCAGTCACTGGGGGACACTGAAGCTTTCTTT	CASSQSLGDTEAFF
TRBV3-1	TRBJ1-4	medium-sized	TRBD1	TGTGCCAGCAGCCAAAACTCAGGGGGTGAAAAACTGTTTTTT	CASSQNSGGEKLFF
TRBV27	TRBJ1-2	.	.	TGTGCCAGCAGTTTAAACGGGGGGCAAGGCTTCTATGGCTACACCTTC	CASSLNGGQGFYGYTF
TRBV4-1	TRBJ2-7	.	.	TGCGCCAGCAGCCAATCACCCAGGGGTAATAATGAGCAGTACTTT	CASSQSPRGNNEQYF
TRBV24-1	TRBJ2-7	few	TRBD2	TGTGCCACCAGTGACGGGACTAGGGACGAGCAGTACTTC	CATSDGTRDEQYF
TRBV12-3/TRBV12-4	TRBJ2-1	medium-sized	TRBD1	TGTGCCAGCTGCAGGGGGCGGGGAAGCTCCTACAATGAGCAGTTCTTC	CASCRGRGSSYNEQFF
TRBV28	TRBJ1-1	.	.	TGTGCCAGCAGTATAACAGGTACGAGGACTGAAGCTTTATTT	CASSITGTRTEALF
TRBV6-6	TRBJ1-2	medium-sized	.	TGTGCCAGCAGTTACTCCGGACACCAGATCTATGGCTACACCTTC	CASSYSGHQIYGYTF
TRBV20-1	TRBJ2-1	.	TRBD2	TGCAGTGCTACGCGGGAGGTCCCTGGCAATGAGCAGTTCTTC	CSATREVPGNEQFF
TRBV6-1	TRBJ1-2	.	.	TGTGCCAGCCTGGGTCGCGGGACGAAAGGAGGTTACTATGGCTACACCTTC	CASLGRGTKGGYYGYTF
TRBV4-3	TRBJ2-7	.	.	TGCGCCAGCAGCCAAGATCCAGGAGGGGCAGGCGAGCAGTACTTC	CASSQDPGGAGEQYF
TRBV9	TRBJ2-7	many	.	TGTGCCAGCAGCGTAGGGGGCCAGAGAACCTACGAGCAGTACTTC	CASSVGGQRTYEQYF
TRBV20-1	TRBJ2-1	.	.	TGCAGTGGGAGAACAGGAGGACTCTACAATGAGCAGTTCTTC	CSGRTGGLYNEQFF
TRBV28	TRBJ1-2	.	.	TGTGCCAGCAGTTTCAGAGGCTACACCTTC	CASSFRGYTF
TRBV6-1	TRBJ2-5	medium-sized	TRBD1	TGTGCCAGCAGTGATACAGGGGGCCAAGAGACCCAGTACTTC	CASSDTGGQETQYF
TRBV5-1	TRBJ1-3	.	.	TGCGCCAGCAGCGCCCCAGGCCCGGCGGGTGGAAACACCATATATTTT	CASSAPGPAGGNTIYF
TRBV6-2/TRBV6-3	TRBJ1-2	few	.	TGTGCCAGCAGGTCCTACAGGGTTGAAGGCTACACCTTC	CASRSYRVEGYTF
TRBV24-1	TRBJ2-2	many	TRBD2	TGTGCCACCAGTGATTTAACAGCGGGACCGGGTGACACCGGGGAGCTGTTTTTT	CATSDLTAGPGDTGELFF
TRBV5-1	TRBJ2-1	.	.	TGCGCCAGCAGACCAGGAGCTTCCTCCTACAATGAGCAGTTCTTC	CASRPGASSYNEQFF
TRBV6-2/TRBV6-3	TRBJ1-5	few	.	TGTGCCAGCAGCCCGGGGGGTCTGCCCCAGCATTTT	CASSPGGLPQHF
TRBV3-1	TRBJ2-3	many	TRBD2	TGTGCCAGCAGCTATCGGGGGGGCACAGATACGCAGTATTTT	CASSYRGGTDTQYF
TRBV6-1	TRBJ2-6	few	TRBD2	TGTGCCAGCCGGGGGGGGCTAGGGGCCAACGTCCTGACTTTC	CASRGGLGANVLTF
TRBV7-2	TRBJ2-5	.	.	TGTGCCAGCAGCAGGGAAAGTCAAGAGACCAAGTACTTC	CASSRESQETKYF
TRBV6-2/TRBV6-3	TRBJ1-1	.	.	TGTGCCAGCAGACGGACTGTCGGGACTGAAGCTTTCTTT	CASRRTVGTEAFF
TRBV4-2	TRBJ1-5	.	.	TGTGCCAGCAGCTATGGACAGAATAGCAATCAGCCCCAGCATTTT	CASSYGQNSNQPQHF
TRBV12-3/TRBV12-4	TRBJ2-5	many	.	TGTGCCAGCAGTTCTCTCCTAGGTCCCAACCAAGAGACCCAGTACTTC	CASSSLLGPNQETQYF
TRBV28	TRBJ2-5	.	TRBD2	TGTGCCAGCAGCCTCCTGTGGAGCGGGGGGGTTAGTAGTGAGACCCAGTACTTC	CASSLLWSGGVSSETQYF